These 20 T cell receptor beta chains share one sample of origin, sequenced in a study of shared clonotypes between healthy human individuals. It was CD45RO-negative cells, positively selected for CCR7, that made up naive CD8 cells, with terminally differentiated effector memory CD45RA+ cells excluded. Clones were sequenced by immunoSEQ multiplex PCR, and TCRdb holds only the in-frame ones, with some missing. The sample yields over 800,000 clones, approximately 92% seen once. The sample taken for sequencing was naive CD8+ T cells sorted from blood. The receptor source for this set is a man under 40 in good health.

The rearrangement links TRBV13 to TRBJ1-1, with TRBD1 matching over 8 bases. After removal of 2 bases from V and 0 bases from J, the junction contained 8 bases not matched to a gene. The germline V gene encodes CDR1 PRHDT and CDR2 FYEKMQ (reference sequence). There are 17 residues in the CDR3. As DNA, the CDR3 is TGTGCCAGCAGCTTACGACAGGGGTTAAGGATGAACACTGAAGCTTTCTTT. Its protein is CASSLRQGLRMNTEAFF.

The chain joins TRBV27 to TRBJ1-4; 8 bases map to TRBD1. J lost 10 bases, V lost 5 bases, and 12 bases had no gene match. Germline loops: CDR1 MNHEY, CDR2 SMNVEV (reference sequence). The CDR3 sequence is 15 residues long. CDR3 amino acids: CASSARTGLYVKLFF. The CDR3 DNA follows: TGTGCCAGCAGTGCCCGGACAGGGTTATATGTAAAACTGTTTTTT.

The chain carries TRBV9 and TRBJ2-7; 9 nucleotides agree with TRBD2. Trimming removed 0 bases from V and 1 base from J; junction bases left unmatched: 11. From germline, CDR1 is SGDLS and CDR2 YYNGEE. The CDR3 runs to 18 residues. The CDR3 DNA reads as TGTGCCAGCAGCGTAGGAAGGCGGGAGGGCCAAATTTCCTACGAGCAGTACTTC. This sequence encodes CASSVGRREGQISYEQYF.

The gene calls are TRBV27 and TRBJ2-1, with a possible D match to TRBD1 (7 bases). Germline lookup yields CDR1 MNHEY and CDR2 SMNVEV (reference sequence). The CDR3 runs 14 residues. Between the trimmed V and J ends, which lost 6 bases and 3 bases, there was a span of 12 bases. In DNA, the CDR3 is TGTGCCAGCAGGGAGGGGGCTCTCTACAATGAGCAGTTCTTC. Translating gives CASREGALYNEQFF.

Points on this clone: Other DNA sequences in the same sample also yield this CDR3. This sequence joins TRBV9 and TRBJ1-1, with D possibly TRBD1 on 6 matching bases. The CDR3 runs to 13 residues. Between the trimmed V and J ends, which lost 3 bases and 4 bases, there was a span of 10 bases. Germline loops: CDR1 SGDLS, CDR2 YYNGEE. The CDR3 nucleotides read TGTGCCAGCAGCGAGGGGGGAGGCACTGAAGCTTTCTTT. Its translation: CASSEGGGTEAFF.

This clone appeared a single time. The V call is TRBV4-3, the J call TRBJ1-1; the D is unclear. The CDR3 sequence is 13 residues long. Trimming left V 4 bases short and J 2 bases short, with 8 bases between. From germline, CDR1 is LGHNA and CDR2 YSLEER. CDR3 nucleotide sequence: TGCGCCAGCAGCCCGACGGGAAACACTGAAGCTTTCTTT. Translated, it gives CASSPTGNTEAFF.

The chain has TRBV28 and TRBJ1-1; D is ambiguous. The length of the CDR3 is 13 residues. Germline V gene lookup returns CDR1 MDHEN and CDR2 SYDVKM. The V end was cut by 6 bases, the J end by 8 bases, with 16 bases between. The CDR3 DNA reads TGTGCCAGCAGGGAATCCCCTCACTACGAAGCTTTCTTT. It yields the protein CASRESPHYEAFF. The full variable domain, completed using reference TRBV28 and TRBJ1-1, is DVKVTQSSRYLVKRTGEKVFLECVQDMDHENMFWYRQDPGLGLRLIYFSYDVKMKEKGDIPEGYSVSREKKERFSLILESASTNQTSMYLCASRESPHYEAFFGQGTRLTVV.

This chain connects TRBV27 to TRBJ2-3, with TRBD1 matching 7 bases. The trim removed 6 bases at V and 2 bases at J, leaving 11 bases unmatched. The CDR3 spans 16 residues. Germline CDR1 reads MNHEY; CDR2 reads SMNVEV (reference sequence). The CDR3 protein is CASRTKWGTDTDTQYF. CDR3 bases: TGTGCCAGCAGAACGAAATGGGGGACAGACACAGATACGCAGTATTTT.

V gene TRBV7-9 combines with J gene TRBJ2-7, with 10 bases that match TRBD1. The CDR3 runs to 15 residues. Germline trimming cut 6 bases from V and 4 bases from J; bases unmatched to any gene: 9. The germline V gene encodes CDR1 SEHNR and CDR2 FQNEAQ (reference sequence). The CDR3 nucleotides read TGTGCCAGCAGTTCACCGGGACAGGGGAAATACGAGCAGTACTTC. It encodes CASSSPGQGKYEQYF.

This CDR3 is CASTGLAGADTQYF. DNA for the CDR3: TGTGCCAGCACGGGACTAGCGGGTGCAGATACGCAGTATTTT. The chain has TRBV27 and TRBJ2-3; 12 bases are a match to TRBD2. In germline, CDR1 is MNHEY, CDR2 SMNVEV (reference sequence). The CDR3 consists of 14 residues. With V trimmed by 7 bases and J by 4 bases, 3 bases remained unmatched.

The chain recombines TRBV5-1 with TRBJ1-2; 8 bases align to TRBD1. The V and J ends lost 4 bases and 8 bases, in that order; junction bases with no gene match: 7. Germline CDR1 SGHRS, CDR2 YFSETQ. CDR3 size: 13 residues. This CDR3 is CASSPTGVDGYTF. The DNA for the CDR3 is TGCGCCAGCAGCCCGACAGGGGTCGACGGCTACACCTTC.

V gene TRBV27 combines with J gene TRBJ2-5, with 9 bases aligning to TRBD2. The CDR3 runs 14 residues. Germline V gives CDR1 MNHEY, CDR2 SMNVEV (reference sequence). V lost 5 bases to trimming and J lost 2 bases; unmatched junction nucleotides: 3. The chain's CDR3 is CASSRLADQETQYF. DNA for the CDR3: TGTGCCAGCAGTCGACTAGCGGATCAAGAGACCCAGTACTTC.

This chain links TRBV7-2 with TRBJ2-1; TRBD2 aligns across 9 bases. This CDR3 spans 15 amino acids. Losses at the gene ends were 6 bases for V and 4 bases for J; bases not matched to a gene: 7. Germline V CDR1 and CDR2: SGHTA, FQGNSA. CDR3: CASRKRLAAYNEQFF. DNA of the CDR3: TGTGCCAGCAGAAAGCGACTAGCGGCATACAATGAGCAGTTCTTC.

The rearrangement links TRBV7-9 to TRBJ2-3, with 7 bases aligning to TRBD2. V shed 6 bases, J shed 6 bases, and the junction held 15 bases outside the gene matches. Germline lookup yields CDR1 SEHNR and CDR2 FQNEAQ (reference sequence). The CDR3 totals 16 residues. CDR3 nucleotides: TGTGCCAGCAGTTCCTGGCTAGCGGAGAAGGGGGATACGCAGTATTTT. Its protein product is CASSSWLAEKGDTQYF.

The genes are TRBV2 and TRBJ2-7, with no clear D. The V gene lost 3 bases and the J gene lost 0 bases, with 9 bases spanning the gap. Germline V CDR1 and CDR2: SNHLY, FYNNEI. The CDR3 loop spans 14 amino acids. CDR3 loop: CASSDPNLSYEQYF. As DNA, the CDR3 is TGTGCCAGCAGTGACCCAAACCTCTCCTACGAGCAGTACTTC.

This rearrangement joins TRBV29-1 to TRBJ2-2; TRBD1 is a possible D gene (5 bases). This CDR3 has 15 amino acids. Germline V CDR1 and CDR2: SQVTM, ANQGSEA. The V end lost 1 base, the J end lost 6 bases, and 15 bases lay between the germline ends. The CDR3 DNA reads TGCAGCGTTGAAGCGGACACCCTTGCGGCCGGGGAGCTGTTTTTT. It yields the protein CSVEADTLAAGELFF.

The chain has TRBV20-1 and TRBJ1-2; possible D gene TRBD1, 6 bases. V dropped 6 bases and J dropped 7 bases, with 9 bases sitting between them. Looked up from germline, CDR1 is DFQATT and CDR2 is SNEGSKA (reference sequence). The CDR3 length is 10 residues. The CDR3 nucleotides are TGCAGTGCAGGGGGGGGTGGCTACACCTTC. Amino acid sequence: CSAGGGGYTF.

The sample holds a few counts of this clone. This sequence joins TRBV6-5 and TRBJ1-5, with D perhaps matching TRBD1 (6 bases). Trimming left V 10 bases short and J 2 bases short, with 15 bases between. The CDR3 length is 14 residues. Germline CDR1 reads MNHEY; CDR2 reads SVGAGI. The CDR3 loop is CATQGGVGNQPQHF. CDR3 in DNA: TGTGCCACACAGGGTGGGGTGGGCAATCAGCCCCAGCATTTT.

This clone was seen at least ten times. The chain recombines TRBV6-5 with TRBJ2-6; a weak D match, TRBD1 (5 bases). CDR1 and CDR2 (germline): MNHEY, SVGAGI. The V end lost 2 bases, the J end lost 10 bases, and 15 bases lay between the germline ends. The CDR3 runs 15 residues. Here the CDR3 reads CASSYPQGGENVLTF. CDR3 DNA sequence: TGTGCCAGCAGTTACCCCCAGGGTGGAGAAAACGTCCTGACTTTC.

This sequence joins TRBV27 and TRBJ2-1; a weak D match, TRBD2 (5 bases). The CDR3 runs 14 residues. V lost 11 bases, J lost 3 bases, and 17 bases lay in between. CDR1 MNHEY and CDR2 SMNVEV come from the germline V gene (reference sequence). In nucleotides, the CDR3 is TGTGCCGCCGGGGAGTCCCTCTACTACAATGAGCAGTTCTTC. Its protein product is CAAGESLYYNEQFF.